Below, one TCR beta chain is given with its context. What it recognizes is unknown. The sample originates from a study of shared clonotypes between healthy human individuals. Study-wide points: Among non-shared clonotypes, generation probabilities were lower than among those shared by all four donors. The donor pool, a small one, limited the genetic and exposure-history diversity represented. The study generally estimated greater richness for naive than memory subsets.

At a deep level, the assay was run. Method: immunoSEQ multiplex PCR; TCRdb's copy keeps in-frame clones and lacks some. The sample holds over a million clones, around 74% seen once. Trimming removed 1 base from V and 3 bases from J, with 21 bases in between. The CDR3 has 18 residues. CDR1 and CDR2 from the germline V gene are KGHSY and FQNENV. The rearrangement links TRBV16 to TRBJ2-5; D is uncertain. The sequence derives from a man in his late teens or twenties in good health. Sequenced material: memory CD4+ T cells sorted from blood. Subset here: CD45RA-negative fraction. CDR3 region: CASSQYLAISDGEETQYF. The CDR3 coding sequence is TGTGCCAGCAGCCAATACTTGGCCATCTCAGACGGTGAAGAGACCCAGTACTTC.